Following are 27 T cell receptor beta chains from one sample sequenced in a study of blood T cell repertoires in COVID-19 (dated by TCRdb to between 2020 and 2021). Library preparation was by the immunoSEQ multiplex PCR assay. The table was pulled from immuneACCESS by TCRdb, which kept in-frame rearrangements only. Such tables lose some clones; where checked, under half of the loss comes from unresolved V genes, and the rest has no known cause. Counted in this sample were around 180,000 clones; around 85% of them appeared once. Jointly, the top ten make up 7.5% to 10% of the sample. The sequenced material came from peripheral blood. Receptors originate from a woman over 75 with acute or convalescent COVID-19.

The rearrangement links TRBV10-3 to TRBJ2-7; a weak D match, TRBD2 (5 bases). Trimming took 4 bases from V and 3 from J, leaving 10 bases between them. CDR1 and CDR2 (germline): ENHRY, SYGVKD. The CDR3 is 13 residues long. CDR3 in DNA: TGTGCCATCAGTGGGAAAGGACTCTACGAGCAGTACTTC. Amino acid sequence: CAISGKGLYEQYF.

V gene TRBV6-5 combines with J gene TRBJ2-3, with 8 bases aligning to TRBD2. This CDR3 has 15 amino acids. In germline, CDR1 is MNHEY, CDR2 SVGAGI. The CDR3 DNA reads as TGTGCAGTCGGTAAGCGGGGGCCTAGCACAGATACGCAGTATTTT. Amino acid sequence: CAVGKRGPSTDTQYF.

J is TRBJ2-5 and V is TRBV12-3 or TRBV12-4, with TRBD1 as a possible D gene (5 bases). The CDR3 runs to 13 residues. Trimming shortened V by 1 base and J by 2 bases, and 5 bases separated the two germline ends. CDR3 nucleotide sequence: TGTGCCAGCAGTTTAGAGGGGCAAGAGACCCAGTACTTC. Translation gives CASSLEGQETQYF.

The V call is TRBV6-6, the J call TRBJ1-3; D possibly corresponds to TRBD1 (6 bases). Germline V CDR1 and CDR2: MNHNY, SVGAGI (reference sequence). V gave up 6 bases and J gave up 0 bases, with 15 bases separating them. The CDR3 extends over 16 amino acids. The CDR3 loop is CASSQPGAVSGNTIYF. In nucleotides, the CDR3 is TGTGCCAGCAGCCAGCCAGGGGCCGTCTCTGGAAACACCATATATTTT.

The chain joins TRBV5-1 to TRBJ2-1; TRBD2 matches 7 bases. Germline CDR1 and CDR2: SGHRS and YFSETQ. Trimming cost V 4 bases and J 9 bases; bases outside gene matches: 10. The CDR3 contains 14 residues. CDR3 nucleotides: TGCGCCAGCAGCAACCAGGCGGGAGTGGGTGAGCAGTTCTTC. Translation: CASSNQAGVGEQFF.

The chain joins TRBV3-1 (or the pseudogene TRBV3-2) to TRBJ1-1; tentative D call: TRBD1 (6 bases). V lost 3 bases to trimming and J lost 10 bases, with 12 bases between them. Per the germline V gene, CDR1 is LGHDT and CDR2 is YNNKEL (reference sequence). This CDR3 has 12 residues. The CDR3 here is CASSQWTDRAFF. DNA of the CDR3: TGTGCCAGCAGCCAGTGGACAGACAGAGCTTTCTTT.

The chain carries TRBV5-1 and TRBJ2-1; D ambiguous. CDR1 and CDR2 from the germline V gene are SGHRS and YFSETQ. CDR3 length equals 16 residues. The ends were cut back, 1 base at V and 0 bases at J, with 11 bases in the middle. The chain's CDR3 is CASSLMSASSYNEQFF. The DNA for the CDR3 is TGCGCCAGCAGCTTGATGAGCGCGAGCTCCTACAATGAGCAGTTCTTC.

This rearrangement joins TRBV5-3 to TRBJ2-3; no firm D call. TRBV5-3 is given ORF status, its function remaining uncertain. Between the trimmed V and J ends, which lost 0 bases and 0 bases, there was a span of 8 bases. The CDR3 contains 15 residues. As DNA, the CDR3 is TGTGCCAGAAGCTTGGTCGGAGATAGCACAGATACGCAGTATTTT. Translation gives CARSLVGDSTDTQYF.

The CDR3 reads CASSYSGGAEGSTDTQYF. The CDR3 DNA follows: TGCGCCAGCAGCTATAGCGGAGGGGCCGAGGGGAGCACAGATACGCAGTATTTT. V and J are TRBV5-1 and TRBJ2-3, with a weak D call TRBD2 (6 bases). The germline V and J ends were trimmed by 3 bases and 0 bases, with 20 bases remaining between them. The CDR3 is 18 amino acids. Germline V gene data show CDR1 as SGHRS and CDR2 as YFSETQ.

The CDR3 DNA follows: TGTGCCAGCAGCGCGGGCGGACTAGCGGGAGCGAAAGATACGCAGTATTTT. It yields the protein CASSAGGLAGAKDTQYF. The V call is TRBV9, the J call TRBJ2-3, with TRBD2 matching 13 bases. Germline-derived CDR1 and CDR2 are SGDLS and YYNGEE. The trim removed 3 bases at V and 5 bases at J, leaving 9 bases unmatched. CDR3 size: 17 residues.

The chain's CDR3 is CASSQGRPGQGYNSPLHF. CDR3 sequence (DNA): TGCGCCAGCAGCCAAGGACGTCCTGGACAGGGGTATAATTCACCCCTCCACTTT. This chain connects TRBV4-1 to TRBJ1-6; 9 positions match TRBD1. J was trimmed by 4 bases and V by 1 base; bases with no gene match: 8. There are 18 residues in the CDR3. Germline assignment: CDR1 MGHRA and CDR2 YSYEKL.

This clone was detected many times. V is TRBV6-5 and J is TRBJ1-6, with 9 bases identical to TRBD1. V shed 10 bases and J 6 bases; nucleotides not matched to a gene: 7. This CDR3 is 14 amino acids long. CDR1 is MNHEY and CDR2 is SVGAGI in the germline V gene. CDR3 sequence (DNA): TGTGCCACCGACCCGGGACAGGGTAATTCACCCCTCCACTTT. Protein product: CATDPGQGNSPLHF.

V and J are TRBV29-1 and TRBJ2-2, with 14 bases lining up with TRBD2. Unmatched junction bases numbered 7, after V lost 4 bases and J lost 3 bases. CDR3 size: 17 residues. The germline V gene encodes CDR1 SQVTM and CDR2 ANQGSEA. CDR3 sequence: CSVGGGLAGVDTGELFF. The CDR3 DNA follows: TGCAGCGTTGGGGGGGGACTAGCGGGAGTTGACACCGGGGAGCTGTTTTTT.

This clone was detected a few times. This chain uses TRBV5-4 with TRBJ2-7; 9 positions match TRBD1. The CDR3 is 14 residues long. V lost 0 bases and J lost 2; bases outside the gene matches: 0. CDR1 is SGHNT and CDR2 is YYREEE in the germline V gene (reference sequence). CDR3 region: CASSLGTGAYEQYF. DNA of the CDR3: TGTGCCAGCAGCTTGGGGACAGGGGCCTACGAGCAGTACTTC. The full variable domain, rest sourced from reference TRBV5-4 and TRBJ2-7, is ETGVTQSPTHLIKTRGQQVTLRCSSQSGHNTVSWYQQALGQGPQFIFQYYREEENGRGNFPPRFSGLQFPNYSSELNVNALELDDSALYLCASSLGTGAYEQYFGPGTRLTVT.

V and J are TRBV5-1 and TRBJ2-5, with 10 bases aligning to TRBD1. The CDR3 totals 16 residues. Germline-derived CDR1 and CDR2 are SGHRS and YFSETQ. The J segment lost 1 base and the V segment lost 2 bases, leaving 5 bases of the junction unmatched. The CDR3 loop reads CASSFGTGVPQETQYF. CDR3 sequence (DNA): TGCGCCAGCAGCTTTGGGACAGGGGTCCCCCAAGAGACCCAGTACTTC.

The rearrangement uses TRBV7-9 and TRBJ2-7; TRBD1 is a possible D gene (5 bases). This CDR3 contains 14 residues. V was trimmed by 1 base and J by 0 bases, leaving 7 bases between them. Germline CDR1 SEHNR, CDR2 FQNEAQ (reference sequence). The CDR3 reads CASSLGQYSYEQYF. The CDR3 DNA sequence: TGTGCCAGCAGCTTAGGACAGTACTCCTACGAGCAGTACTTC.

V gene TRBV29-1 combines with J gene TRBJ2-1; 8 nucleotides match TRBD2. The germline V gene encodes CDR1 SQVTM and CDR2 ANQGSEA. The CDR3 totals 13 residues. The CDR3 DNA is TGCAGTGGAGGGCGGGGGGCTTACAATGAGCAGTTCTTC. It specifies CSGGRGAYNEQFF.

The rearrangement joins TRBV13 to TRBJ2-3; 8 bases agree with TRBD1. Germline loops: CDR1 PRHDT, CDR2 FYEKMQ (reference sequence). This CDR3 is 15 amino acids long. V trimming: 2 bases; J trimming: 4 bases; junction bases outside the gene matches: 5. The CDR3 protein is CASSLWDRRSDTQYF. The CDR3 DNA is TGTGCCAGCAGCTTATGGGACAGGAGGTCAGATACGCAGTATTTT. Looking up the rest from reference TRBV13 and TRBJ2-3 gives the full variable domain: AAGVIQSPRHLIKEKRETATLKCYPIPRHDTVYWYQQGPGQDPQFLISFYEKMQSDKGSIPDRFSAQQFSDYHSELNMSSLELGDSALYFCASSLWDRRSDTQYFGPGTRLTVL.

As regards this clone: The same CDR3 arises from other DNA sequences in this sample as well. Written as DNA, the CDR3 is TGCGCCAGCAGCTTGGGAGGGACAGGGGGTCCAGATACGCAGTATTTT. It is translated as CASSLGGTGGPDTQYF. V is TRBV5-1 and J is TRBJ2-3, with 11 bases lining up with TRBD1. The germline V gene encodes CDR1 SGHRS and CDR2 YFSETQ. This CDR3 region has 16 residues. V lost 0 bases to trimming and J lost 4 bases; unmatched junction nucleotides: 4.

This chain uses TRBV20-1 with TRBJ2-1; 9 bases agree with TRBD2. The CDR3 contains 16 residues. In germline, CDR1 is DFQATT, CDR2 SNEGSKA (reference sequence). Germline trimming cut 3 bases from V and 9 bases from J; bases unmatched to any gene: 15. The CDR3 DNA is TGCAGTGCTAGTCCCCTGGCGGGAGGGCGCCTACTTGAGCAGTTCTTC. This translates into CSASPLAGGRLLEQFF.

Comments on this clone: Other DNA sequences of this sample code for an identical CDR3. The chain recombines TRBV6-5 with TRBJ2-7; D might be TRBD2 (5 bases). Trimming removed 5 bases from V and 4 bases from J, with 6 bases in between. The CDR3 spans 11 residues. CDR1 and CDR2 (germline): MNHEY, SVGAGI. The CDR3 loop reads CASSRGYEQYF. Here the CDR3 DNA reads TGTGCCAGCAGTCGGGGTTACGAGCAGTACTTC.

The V call is TRBV7-9, the J call TRBJ1-2; the D gene is possibly TRBD1 (6 bases). CDR1 is SEHNR and CDR2 is FQNEAQ in the germline V gene (reference sequence). The CDR3 is made up of 14 amino acids. Trimming shortened V by 5 bases and J by 2 bases, and 12 bases separated the two germline ends. The CDR3: CASSPLRGNYGYTF. CDR3 sequence (DNA): TGTGCCAGCAGCCCCCTGAGGGGGAACTATGGCTACACCTTC.

V usage is TRBV4-2 and J usage is TRBJ2-3, with TRBD1 matching over 7 bases. J lost 4 bases, V lost 5 bases, and 9 bases had no gene match. There are 15 residues in the CDR3. The germline V gene has CDR1 LGHNA and CDR2 YNFKEQ. The CDR3 DNA follows: TGTGCCAGCAGCAACAGACGACAGGGAGCAGATACGCAGTATTTT. Protein sequence: CASSNRRQGADTQYF.

This clone was counted a few times. The J gene is TRBJ2-1, the V gene TRBV19; D remains ambiguous. The CDR3 totals 11 residues. Germline lookup yields CDR1 LNHDA and CDR2 SQIVND (reference sequence). Trimming left V 3 bases short and J 10 bases short, with 7 bases between. In nucleotides, the CDR3 is TGTGCCAGTAGTATTCGGTCGGAGCAGTTCTTC. It encodes CASSIRSEQFF.

The chain employs TRBV2 and TRBJ1-1, with D possibly being TRBD1 (5 bases). CDR3 length equals 13 residues. V was trimmed by 0 bases and J by 7 bases, leaving 9 bases between them. Germline CDR1 and CDR2: SNHLY and FYNNEI. CDR3 residues: CASSEAWGGEAFF. CDR3 DNA sequence: TGTGCCAGCAGTGAAGCTTGGGGCGGTGAAGCTTTCTTT.

This chain uses TRBV6-1 with TRBJ2-3, with 8 bases aligning to TRBD1. V lost 1 base and J lost 8; bases outside the gene matches: 8. The CDR3 is 15 amino acids. CDR1 and CDR2 (germline): MNHNS, SASEGT. DNA for the CDR3: TGTGCCAGCAGTGAAGGATTCAGGGGGCAGGGTACGCAGTATTTT. Protein: CASSEGFRGQGTQYF.

This clone has only one observation. Other DNA sequences of this sample code for an identical CDR3. V gene TRBV18 combines with J gene TRBJ2-7, with D unclear. Germline V CDR1 and CDR2: KGHSH, LQKENI. V lost 0 bases, J lost 0 bases, and 6 bases lay in between. This CDR3 region has 14 residues. The CDR3 DNA reads as TGTGCCAGCTCACCACCCTCCCGCTCCTACGAGCAGTACTTC. Amino acids: CASSPPSRSYEQYF.